The rows below give T cell receptor beta chains drawn from one sample of a study of blood T cell repertoires in COVID-19. Only in-frame clones appear in the TCRdb table, and some are missing; sequencing was by immunoSEQ multiplex PCR. The sample lists roughly 260,000 clones; roughly 85% were seen once. The sample comprised PBMCs or T cells enriched from blood (not recorded which). The receptors derive from a woman between 35 and 50 years old who had been exposed to COVID-19. The CDR3 runs from the conserved cysteine through the conserved F or W. D genes are given only for firm matches. Clone size is stated in some rows and not others, as once, few, many or a class when expanded.

cdr3_length j_call clone_size v_call d_call cdr3_nt cdr3_aa
13 TRBJ1-1 NA TRBV12-3/TRBV12-4 NA TGTGCCAGCAAGACAGAAATTTACACTGAAGCTTTCTTT CASKTEIYTEAFF
14 TRBJ2-5 NA TRBV10-3 TRBD2 TGTGCCATCAGTGCGGCGGGGGGGCAAGAGACCCAGTACTTC CAISAAGGQETQYF
14 TRBJ2-3 NA TRBV5-1 NA TGCGCCAGCAGTAAAGGGGAAAACGGGGATACGCAGTATTTT CASSKGENGDTQYF
15 TRBJ2-5 NA TRBV4-2 TRBD2 TGTGCCAGCAGCCAGGAGACTAGCGGCGGGGAGACCCAGTACTTC CASSQETSGGETQYF
13 TRBJ2-7 once TRBV11-2 NA TGTGCCAGCAGCTTACAGGGCTCCTACGAGCAGTACTTC CASSLQGSYEQYF
14 TRBJ2-2 NA TRBV6-5 TRBD1 TGTGCCACCGGCGGACAGGGGAACACCGGGGAGCTGTTTTTT CATGGQGNTGELFF
15 TRBJ2-1 once TRBV6-4 NA TGTGCCAGCAGTGACTCGGGGGCCCGGTACAATGAGCAGTTCTTC CASSDSGARYNEQFF
14 TRBJ2-3 once TRBV6-5 NA TGTGCCAGCAGTTACAGACGAAGCGCAGATACGCAGTATTTT CASSYRRSADTQYF
15 TRBJ1-2 NA TRBV5-1 NA TGCGCCAGCAGCCCGACGCCGCGGCCGGGCTATGGCTACACCTTC CASSPTPRPGYGYTF
15 TRBJ1-3 few TRBV5-4 NA TGTGCCAGCAGCTTACAGGGCGACTCTGGAAACACCATATATTTT CASSLQGDSGNTIYF
16 TRBJ2-1 NA TRBV5-1 NA TGCGCCAGCAGCTTGGGAGGGTCCTCCTCCTACAATGAGCAGTTCTTC CASSLGGSSSYNEQFF
13 TRBJ1-4 NA TRBV5-4 NA TGTGCCAGCAGCTCAACAACTAATGAAAAACTGTTTTTT CASSSTTNEKLFF
18 TRBJ1-3 NA TRBV27 NA TGTGCCAGCAGTTTATCCCCCACGATCGGGGGTGGAGGAAACACCATATATTTT CASSLSPTIGGGGNTIYF
13 TRBJ1-2 NA TRBV5-4 NA TGTGCCAGCAGCCCCGACATTAACTATGGCTACACCTTC CASSPDINYGYTF
16 TRBJ1-1 NA TRBV5-6 TRBD1 TGTGCCAGCAGCTCCCCGGGACAGGGGGCTTCGACTGAAGCTTTCTTT CASSSPGQGASTEAFF
15 TRBJ1-5 once TRBV28 TRBD1 TGTGCCAGCAGAGCACGGGACAGGGGGCCTCAGCCCCAGCATTTT CASRARDRGPQPQHF
11 TRBJ1-2 once TRBV12-3/TRBV12-4 TRBD1 TGTGCCAGCAGCACAGGGGATGGCTACACCTTC CASSTGDGYTF
15 TRBJ1-1 NA TRBV3-1/TRBV3-2 NA TGTGCCAGCAGCCACTCGGCGACAGGGAACACTGAAGCTTTCTTT CASSHSATGNTEAFF